What follows describes a single TCR beta chain. Germline V CDR1 and CDR2: SEHNR, FQNEAQ (reference sequence). Germline trimming cut 5 bases from V and 4 bases from J; bases unmatched to any gene: 2. The CDR3 runs to 15 residues. This specimen belongs to a study of T cell responses to AZD1222 COVID-19 vaccine. Clones were read by immunoSEQ multiplex PCR, and TCRdb kept only the in-frame ones, dropping some. The table lists about 140,000 clones, 91% of them singletons. The TCR originated in an adult who received the AZD1222 COVID-19 vaccine. This sequence joins TRBV7-9 and TRBJ2-1; 13 bases fit TRBD2. The input for sequencing was peripheral blood, taken 28 days after the second AZD1222 dose. The CDR3 spells CASSTSGRAYNEQFF. The CDR3 bases are TGTGCCAGCAGCACTAGCGGGAGGGCTTACAATGAGCAGTTCTTC.